This passage covers 14 T cell receptor beta chains from one sample sequenced in a study of blood T cell repertoires in COVID-19. Profiling relied on immunoSEQ multiplex PCR, and the TCRdb table lists in-frame clones only, not all of them. The sample gives around 360,000 clones, around 87% of which show up once; more than 1.5% is in the top ten. Source material: PBMCs or T cells enriched from blood (not recorded which). These TCRs come from a middle-aged man in a cohort exposed to, infected with or recovered from COVID-19 (not recorded which).

V usage is TRBV6-2 or TRBV6-3 and J usage is TRBJ1-2; no firm D call. Trimming shortened V by 6 bases and J by 2 bases, and 13 bases separated the two germline ends. CDR1 and CDR2 from the germline V gene are MNHEY and SVGEGT. The CDR3 consists of 14 residues. The CDR3 sequence is CASSLSGGNYGYTF. Here the CDR3 DNA reads TGTGCCAGCAGCCTGTCGGGAGGGAACTATGGCTACACCTTC.

In DNA, the CDR3 is TGTGCCAGCAGTGAACAGGGGGTCGGCCTGAATCAGCCCCAGCATTTT. This gives the protein CASSEQGVGLNQPQHF. The chain has TRBV6-1 and TRBJ1-5, with TRBD1 matching over 7 bases. Germline lookup yields CDR1 MNHNS and CDR2 SASEGT. The CDR3 covers 16 residues. V shed 2 bases, J shed 4 bases, and the junction held 8 bases outside the gene matches.

The rearrangement uses TRBV4-1 and TRBJ1-2; 7 bases agree with TRBD1. V lost 4 bases and J lost 0; bases outside the gene matches: 5. The CDR3 contains 15 residues. Germline V gene data show CDR1 as MGHRA and CDR2 as YSYEKL. The CDR3 DNA sequence: TGCGCCAGCAGCCCTGACAGGGACGCTAACTATGGCTACACCTTC. Protein product: CASSPDRDANYGYTF.

The chain has TRBV5-1 and TRBJ2-1; D is possibly TRBD1 (6 bases). This CDR3 spans 18 amino acids. The germline V gene has CDR1 SGHRS and CDR2 YFSETQ. Trimming stripped 4 bases from V and 0 bases from J, with 20 bases between. CDR3 coding DNA: TGCGCCAGCAGCCATCGCGACGGACAGCAACTCTCCTACAATGAGCAGTTCTTC. It translates to CASSHRDGQQLSYNEQFF. Using reference TRBV5-1 and TRBJ2-1 for the parts outside the CDR3, the full variable domain is KAGVTQTPRYLIKTRGQQVTLSCSPISGHRSVSWYQQTPGQGLQFLFEYFSETQRNKGNFPGRFSGRQFSNSRSEMNVSTLELGDSALYLCASSHRDGQQLSYNEQFFGPGTRLTVL.

V gene TRBV10-3 combines with J gene TRBJ2-6; possible D gene TRBD1, 6 bases. The CDR3 has 16 residues. Trimming took 9 bases from V and 0 from J, leaving 15 bases between them. Germline-derived CDR1 and CDR2 are ENHRY and SYGVKD. The CDR3 loop is CAINPTGLSGANVLTF. The CDR3 coding sequence is TGTGCCATAAACCCGACAGGCCTCTCTGGGGCCAACGTCCTGACTTTC.

The genes are TRBV6-5 and TRBJ1-5; 7 positions match TRBD1. Germline V gives CDR1 MNHEY, CDR2 SVGAGI. This CDR3 has 14 amino acids. V lost 5 bases and J lost 4; bases outside the gene matches: 5. DNA for the CDR3: TGTGCCAGCAGTACTACAGGGGCAAATCAGCCCCAGCATTTT. Amino acid sequence: CASSTTGANQPQHF.

This chain links TRBV5-8 with TRBJ2-1; TRBD2 aligns across 10 bases. The V gene end was trimmed by 3 bases and the J gene end by 2 bases; junction bases not matched to a gene: 8. The CDR3 totals 17 residues. CDR1 SGHTS and CDR2 YDEGEE come from the germline V gene. In DNA form, the CDR3 reads TGTGCCAGCAGCTCAGGAACTAGCGGGAACCCCTACAATGAGCAGTTCTTC. Amino acids: CASSSGTSGNPYNEQFF.

This chain uses TRBV4-1 with TRBJ1-5; 9 positions agree with TRBD1. The CDR3 runs to 16 residues. V trimming: 5 bases; J trimming: 0 bases; junction bases outside the gene matches: 5. Germline V gene sequence: CDR1 MGHRA, CDR2 YSYEKL. In nucleotides, the CDR3 is TGCGCCAGCAGCTCCTGGACAGGGGATAGCAATCAGCCCCAGCATTTT. It specifies CASSSWTGDSNQPQHF.

This chain joins TRBV5-5 and TRBJ2-1, with 10 bases identical to TRBD2. This CDR3 has 15 residues. The V gene end was trimmed by 4 bases and the J gene end by 8 bases; junction bases not matched to a gene: 9. Per germline, CDR1 SGHKS and CDR2 YYEKEE (reference sequence). The CDR3 protein is CASSPASGSKDEQFF. CDR3 in DNA: TGTGCCAGCAGCCCTGCTAGCGGGAGTAAAGATGAGCAGTTCTTC.

The V call is TRBV29-1, the J call TRBJ2-7, with 11 bases that match TRBD2. This CDR3 region has 14 residues. Looked up from germline, CDR1 is SQVTM and CDR2 is ANQGSEA. V shed 6 bases, J shed 5 bases, and the junction held 9 bases outside the gene matches. As DNA, the CDR3 is TGCAGCGTCCGTACTAGCGGGAGCGGAAACGAGCAGTACTTC. As protein: CSVRTSGSGNEQYF.

V is TRBV19 and J is TRBJ2-7, with 7 bases lining up with TRBD2. V was clipped by 6 bases and J by 4 bases; unmatched bases: 12. Germline V gene lookup returns CDR1 LNHDA and CDR2 SQIVND (reference sequence). The CDR3 sequence is 15 residues long. CDR3 nucleotides: TGTGCCAGTAGCTCCCTGGCGGGAGAAAGATACGAGCAGTACTTC. It is translated as CASSSLAGERYEQYF.

The CDR3 bases are TGTGCCAGCACCGGGGTCTTCAGGGGAACCTACGAGCAGTACTTC. Its protein product is CASTGVFRGTYEQYF. The gene calls are TRBV28 and TRBJ2-7; tentative D call: TRBD1 (6 bases). The length of the CDR3 is 15 residues. From germline, CDR1 is MDHEN and CDR2 SYDVKM. V was cut by 7 bases and J by 2 bases, with 18 bases left in between.

Regarding this clone: The junction departs from the called germline gene at one end, perhaps through a read error. V usage is TRBV7-2 and J usage is TRBJ2-7; 11 bases are a match to TRBD2. Germline CDR1 and CDR2: SGHTA and FQGNSA. CDR3 size: 14 residues. Written as DNA, the CDR3 is TGTGCCAGCAGTTTAGCGGGAGGGCTGTACGAGCAGTACTTC. It is translated as CASSLAGGLYEQYF. Full variable domain (remainder filled in from reference TRBV7-2 and TRBJ2-7): GAGVSQSPSNKVTEKGKDVELRCDPISGHTALYWYRQSLGQGLEFLIYFQGNSAPDKSGLPSDRFSAERTGGSVSTLTIQRTQQEDSAVYLCASSLAGGLYEQYFGPGTRLTVT.

V usage is TRBV29-1 and J usage is TRBJ2-3, with 8 bases that match TRBD2. The CDR3 length is 12 residues. V was clipped by 7 bases and J by 6 bases; unmatched bases: 6. Germline-derived CDR1 and CDR2 are SQVTM and ANQGSEA. CDR3 amino acids: CSGLANGDTQYF. The CDR3 DNA is TGCAGCGGACTAGCGAATGGGGATACGCAGTATTTT.